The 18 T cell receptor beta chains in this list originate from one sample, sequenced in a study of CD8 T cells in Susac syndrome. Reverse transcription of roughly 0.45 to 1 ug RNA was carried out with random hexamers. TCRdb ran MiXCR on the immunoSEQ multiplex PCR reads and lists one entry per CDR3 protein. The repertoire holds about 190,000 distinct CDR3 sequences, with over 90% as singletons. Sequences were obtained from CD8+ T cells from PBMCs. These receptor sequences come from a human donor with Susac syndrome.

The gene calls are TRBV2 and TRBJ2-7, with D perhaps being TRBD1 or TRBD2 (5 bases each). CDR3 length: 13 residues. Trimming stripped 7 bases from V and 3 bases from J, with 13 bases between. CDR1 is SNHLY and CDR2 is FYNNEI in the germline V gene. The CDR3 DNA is TGTGCCAGCATCCCCGGGACGATCTACGAGCAGTACTTC. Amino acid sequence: CASIPGTIYEQYF.

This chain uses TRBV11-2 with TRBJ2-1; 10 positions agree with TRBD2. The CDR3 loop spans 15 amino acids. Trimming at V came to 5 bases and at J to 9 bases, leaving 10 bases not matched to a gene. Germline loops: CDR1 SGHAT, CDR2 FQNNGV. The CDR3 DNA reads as TGTGCCAGCAGCCCGGAGCGGGAGGGCCTTGGTGAGCAGTTCTTC. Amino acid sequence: CASSPEREGLGEQFF.

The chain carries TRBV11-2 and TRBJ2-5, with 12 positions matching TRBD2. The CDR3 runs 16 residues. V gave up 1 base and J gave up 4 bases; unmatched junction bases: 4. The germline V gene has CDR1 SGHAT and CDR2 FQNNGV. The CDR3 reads CASSLGLAGDAETQYF. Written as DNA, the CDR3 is TGTGCCAGCAGCTTAGGACTAGCGGGAGATGCAGAGACCCAGTACTTC.

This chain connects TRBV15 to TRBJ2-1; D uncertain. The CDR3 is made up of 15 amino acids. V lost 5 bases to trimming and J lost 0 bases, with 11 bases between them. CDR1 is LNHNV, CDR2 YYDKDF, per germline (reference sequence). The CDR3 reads CATSSEGDSYNEQFF. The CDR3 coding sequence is TGTGCCACCAGCTCAGAAGGAGACTCCTACAATGAGCAGTTCTTC.

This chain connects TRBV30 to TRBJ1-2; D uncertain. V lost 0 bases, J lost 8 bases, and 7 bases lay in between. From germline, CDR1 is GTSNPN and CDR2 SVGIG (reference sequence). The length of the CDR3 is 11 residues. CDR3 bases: TGTGCCTGGAGTGTAGGCGTGGGCTACACCTTC. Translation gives CAWSVGVGYTF.

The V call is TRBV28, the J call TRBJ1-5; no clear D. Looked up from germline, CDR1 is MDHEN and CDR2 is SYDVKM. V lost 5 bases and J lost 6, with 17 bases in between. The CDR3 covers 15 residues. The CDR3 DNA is TGTGCCAGCAGTATTGAGGGTTTGAACTTTCAGCCCCAGCATTTT. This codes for CASSIEGLNFQPQHF. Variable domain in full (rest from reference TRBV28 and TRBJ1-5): DVKVTQSSRYLVKRTGEKVFLECVQDMDHENMFWYRQDPGLGLRLIYFSYDVKMKEKGDIPEGYSVSREKKERFSLILESASTNQTSMYLCASSIEGLNFQPQHFGDGTRLSIL.

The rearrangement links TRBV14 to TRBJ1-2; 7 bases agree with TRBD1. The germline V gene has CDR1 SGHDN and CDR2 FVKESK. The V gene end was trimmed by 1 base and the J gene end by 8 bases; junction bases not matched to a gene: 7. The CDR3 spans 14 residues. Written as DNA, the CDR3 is TGTGCCAGCAGCCAAGTGGGGGGACAGAGGGGCTACACCTTC. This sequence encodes CASSQVGGQRGYTF.

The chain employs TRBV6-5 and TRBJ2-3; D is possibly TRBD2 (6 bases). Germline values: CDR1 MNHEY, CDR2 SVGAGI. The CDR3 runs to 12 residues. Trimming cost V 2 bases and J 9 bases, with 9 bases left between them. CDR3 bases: TGTGCCAGCAGTTACGGGGCGGGGACGCAGTATTTT. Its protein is CASSYGAGTQYF.

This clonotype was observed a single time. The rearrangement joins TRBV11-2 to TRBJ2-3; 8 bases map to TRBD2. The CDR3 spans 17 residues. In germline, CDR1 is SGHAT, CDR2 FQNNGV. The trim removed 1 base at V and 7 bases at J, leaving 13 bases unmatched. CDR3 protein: CASSLVQSGSALYTQYF. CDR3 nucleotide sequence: TGTGCCAGCAGCTTAGTGCAGAGCGGGAGTGCATTGTATACGCAGTATTTT.

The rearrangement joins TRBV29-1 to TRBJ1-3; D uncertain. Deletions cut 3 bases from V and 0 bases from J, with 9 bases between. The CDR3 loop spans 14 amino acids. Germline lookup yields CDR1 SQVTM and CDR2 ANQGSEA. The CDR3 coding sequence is TGCAGCGTTGAGAACCCTCACTCTGGAAACACCATATATTTT. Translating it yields CSVENPHSGNTIYF.

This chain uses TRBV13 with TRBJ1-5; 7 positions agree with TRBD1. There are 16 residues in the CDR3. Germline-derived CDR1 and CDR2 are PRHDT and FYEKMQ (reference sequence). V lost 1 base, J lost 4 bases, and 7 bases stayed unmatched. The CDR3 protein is CASSLAEGAGNQPQHF. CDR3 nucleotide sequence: TGTGCCAGCAGCTTAGCCGAGGGGGCGGGGAATCAGCCCCAGCATTTT.

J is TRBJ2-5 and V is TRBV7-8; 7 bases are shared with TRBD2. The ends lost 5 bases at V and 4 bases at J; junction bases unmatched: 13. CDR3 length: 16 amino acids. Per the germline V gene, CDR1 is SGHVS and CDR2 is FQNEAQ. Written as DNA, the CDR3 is TGTGCCAGCAGCCCAGGCGGGCTCCCGGGGGGAGAGACCCAGTACTTC. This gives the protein CASSPGGLPGGETQYF. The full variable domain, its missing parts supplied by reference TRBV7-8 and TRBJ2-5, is GAGVSQSPRYKVAKRGQDVALRCDPISGHVSLFWYQQALGQGPEFLTYFQNEAQLDKSGLPSDRFFAERPEGSVSTLKIQRTQQEDSAVYLCASSPGGLPGGETQYFGPGTRLLVL.

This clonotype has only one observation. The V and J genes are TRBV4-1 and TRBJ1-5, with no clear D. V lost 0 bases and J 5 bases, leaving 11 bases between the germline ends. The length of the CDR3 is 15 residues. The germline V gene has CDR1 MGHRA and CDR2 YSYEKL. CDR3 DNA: TGCGCCAGCAGCCAAGACCACCTCATGCATCAGCCCCAGCATTTT. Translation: CASSQDHLMHQPQHF.

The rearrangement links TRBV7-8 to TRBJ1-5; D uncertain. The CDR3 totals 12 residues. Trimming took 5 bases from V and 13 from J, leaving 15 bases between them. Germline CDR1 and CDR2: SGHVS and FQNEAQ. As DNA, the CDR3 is TGTGCCAGCAGCCCTGGACCGGCCGAGCAGCATTTT. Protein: CASSPGPAEQHF. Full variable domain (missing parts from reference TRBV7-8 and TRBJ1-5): GAGVSQSPRYKVAKRGQDVALRCDPISGHVSLFWYQQALGQGPEFLTYFQNEAQLDKSGLPSDRFFAERPEGSVSTLKIQRTQQEDSAVYLCASSPGPAEQHFGDGTRLSIL.

CDR3 amino acids: CASEGYGSNQPQHF. For the CDR3, the DNA is TGTGCCAGCGAAGGTTACGGCAGCAATCAGCCCCAGCATTTT. The chain is built from TRBV2 and TRBJ1-5; D gene uncertain. V was shortened by 8 bases and J by 1 base, with 12 bases between the two germline ends. Germline CDR1 SNHLY, CDR2 FYNNEI. The CDR3 totals 14 residues.

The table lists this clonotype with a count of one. CDR3 DNA sequence: TGTGCCAGCAGCCCGGGACACTCTGGAAACACCATATATTTT. Its protein is CASSPGHSGNTIYF. The chain couples TRBV14 to TRBJ1-3; D is possibly TRBD1 (6 bases). Looked up from germline, CDR1 is SGHDN and CDR2 is FVKESK. The CDR3 spans 14 residues. Trimming shortened V by 4 bases and J by 0 bases, and 7 bases separated the two germline ends. The variable domain in full, with the rest retrieved from reference TRBV14 and TRBJ1-3, is EAGVTQFPSHSVIEKGQTVTLRCDPISGHDNLYWYRRVMGKEIKFLLHFVKESKQDESGMPNNRFLAERTGGTYSTLKVQPAELEDSGVYFCASSPGHSGNTIYFGEGSWLTVV.

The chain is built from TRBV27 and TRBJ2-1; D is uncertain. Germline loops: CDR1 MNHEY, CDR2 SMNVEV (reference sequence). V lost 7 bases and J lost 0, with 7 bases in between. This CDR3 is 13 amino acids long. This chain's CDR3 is CASTQDSYNEQFF. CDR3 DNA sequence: TGTGCCAGCACCCAAGACTCCTACAATGAGCAGTTCTTC.

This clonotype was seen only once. The DNA of the CDR3 is TGTGCCAGCAGCTTTCGACAGGGGGTGTCGACCCAGTACTTC. This sequence encodes CASSFRQGVSTQYF. This chain uses TRBV7-9 with TRBJ2-5; 9 nucleotides match TRBD1. Germline V gene lookup returns CDR1 SEHNR and CDR2 FQNEAQ (reference sequence). The CDR3 spans 14 residues. Trimming at V came to 3 bases and at J to 7 bases, leaving 6 bases not matched to a gene.